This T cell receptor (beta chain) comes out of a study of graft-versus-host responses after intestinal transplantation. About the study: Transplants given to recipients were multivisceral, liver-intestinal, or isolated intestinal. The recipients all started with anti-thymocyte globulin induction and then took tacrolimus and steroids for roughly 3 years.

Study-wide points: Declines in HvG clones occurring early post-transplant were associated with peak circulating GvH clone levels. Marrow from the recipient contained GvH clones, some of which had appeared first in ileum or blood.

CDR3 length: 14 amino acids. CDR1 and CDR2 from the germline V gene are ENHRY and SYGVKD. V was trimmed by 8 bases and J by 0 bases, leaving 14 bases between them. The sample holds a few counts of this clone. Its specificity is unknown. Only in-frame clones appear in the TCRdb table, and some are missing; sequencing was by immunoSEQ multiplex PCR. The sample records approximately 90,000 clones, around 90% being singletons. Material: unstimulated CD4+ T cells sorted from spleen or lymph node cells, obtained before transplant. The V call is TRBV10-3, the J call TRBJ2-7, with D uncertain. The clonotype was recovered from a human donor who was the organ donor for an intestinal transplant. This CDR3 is CAISTESSSYEQYF. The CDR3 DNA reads TGTGCCATCTCGACTGAAAGTAGCTCCTACGAGCAGTACTTC.